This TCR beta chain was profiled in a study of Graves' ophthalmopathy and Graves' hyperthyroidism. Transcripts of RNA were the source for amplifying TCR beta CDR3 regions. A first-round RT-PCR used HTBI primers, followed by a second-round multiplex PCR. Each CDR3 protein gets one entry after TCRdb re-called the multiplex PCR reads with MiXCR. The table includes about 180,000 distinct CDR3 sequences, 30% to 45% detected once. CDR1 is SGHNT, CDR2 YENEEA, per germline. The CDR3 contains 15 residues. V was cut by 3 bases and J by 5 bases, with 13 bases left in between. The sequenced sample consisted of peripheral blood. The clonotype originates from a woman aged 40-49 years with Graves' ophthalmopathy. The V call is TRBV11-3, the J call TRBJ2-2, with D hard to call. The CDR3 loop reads CASSFRVAETGELFF. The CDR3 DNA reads TGTGCCAGCAGCTTCCGTGTAGCCGAAACCGGGGAGCTGTTTTTT.